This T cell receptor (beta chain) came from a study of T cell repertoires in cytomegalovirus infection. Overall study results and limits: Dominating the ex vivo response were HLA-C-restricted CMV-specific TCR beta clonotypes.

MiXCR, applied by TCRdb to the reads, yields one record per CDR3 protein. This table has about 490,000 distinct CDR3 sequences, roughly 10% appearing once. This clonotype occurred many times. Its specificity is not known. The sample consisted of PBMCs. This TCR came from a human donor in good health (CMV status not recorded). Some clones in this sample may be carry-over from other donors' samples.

This CDR3 is CATQTLNEQFF. In DNA, the CDR3 is TGTGCCACCCAGACACTGAATGAGCAGTTCTTC. J is TRBJ2-1 and V is TRBV19; D is ambiguous. Per germline, CDR1 LNHDA and CDR2 SQIVND (reference sequence). Trimming pared 10 bases from V and 7 bases from J, leaving 11 bases between. This CDR3 comprises 11 residues.